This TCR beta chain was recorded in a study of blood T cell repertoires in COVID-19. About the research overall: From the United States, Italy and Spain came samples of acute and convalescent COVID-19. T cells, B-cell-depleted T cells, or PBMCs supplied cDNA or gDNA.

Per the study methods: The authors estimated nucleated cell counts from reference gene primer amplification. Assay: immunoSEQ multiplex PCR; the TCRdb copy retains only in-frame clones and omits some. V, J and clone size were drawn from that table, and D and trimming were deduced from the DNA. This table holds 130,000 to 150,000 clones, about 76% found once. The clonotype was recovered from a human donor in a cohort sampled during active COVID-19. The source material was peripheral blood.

In DNA, the CDR3 is TGCGCCAGCAGCCAATGGGGGACGGGACAGGGGGTTTCAGATACGCAGTATTTT. Amino acids: CASSQWGTGQGVSDTQYF. The J gene is TRBJ2-3, the V gene TRBV4-3; 11 nucleotides align to TRBD1. The CDR3 totals 18 residues. V trimming: 2 bases; J trimming: 4 bases; junction bases outside the gene matches: 11. Germline CDR1 reads LGHNA; CDR2 reads YSLEER.